This section outlines one TCR beta chain sequence together with its context. From germline, CDR1 is SGHTA and CDR2 FQGNSA. This CDR3 comprises 14 residues. The V and J ends lost 8 bases and 0 bases respectively, with 13 bases between them. These data originate in a study of blood T cell repertoires in COVID-19. Across the study: Collection of acute and convalescent COVID-19 samples took place in the United States, Italy and Spain. T cells, B-cell-depleted T cells, or PBMCs supplied cDNA or gDNA.

In the original analysis: Quantification of nucleated cells was approximated via reference gene primer amplification. Clones were read by immunoSEQ multiplex PCR, and TCRdb kept only the in-frame ones, dropping some. V and J calls and clone size come straight from that table; D and trimming were deduced from the DNA. The sample lists about 75,000 clones; approximately 80% were seen once. The chain uses TRBV7-2 and TRBJ1-2, with D possibly being TRBD1 (5 bases). The TCR sequence derives from a woman in her 50s with acute or convalescent COVID-19. Sequencing input: peripheral blood. The CDR3 sequence: CASASGVANYGYTF. The CDR3 region has the DNA TGTGCCAGCGCGTCGGGGGTGGCTAACTATGGCTACACCTTC.